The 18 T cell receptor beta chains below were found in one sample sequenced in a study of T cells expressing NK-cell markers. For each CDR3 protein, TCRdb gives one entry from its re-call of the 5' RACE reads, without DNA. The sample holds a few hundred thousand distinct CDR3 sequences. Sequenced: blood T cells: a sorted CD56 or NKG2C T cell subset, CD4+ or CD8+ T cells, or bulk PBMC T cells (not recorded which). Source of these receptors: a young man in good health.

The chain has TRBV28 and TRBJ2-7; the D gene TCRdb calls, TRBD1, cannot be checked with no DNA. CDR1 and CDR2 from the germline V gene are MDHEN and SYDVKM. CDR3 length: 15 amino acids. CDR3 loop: CASYAGQGVTYEQYF.

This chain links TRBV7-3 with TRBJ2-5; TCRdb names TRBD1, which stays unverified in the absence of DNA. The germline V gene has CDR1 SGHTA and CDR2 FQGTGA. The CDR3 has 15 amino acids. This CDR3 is CASSNPTGGGETQYF.

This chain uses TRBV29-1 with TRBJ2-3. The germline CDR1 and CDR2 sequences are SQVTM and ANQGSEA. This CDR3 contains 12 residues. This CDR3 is CSVAPFGDTQYF.

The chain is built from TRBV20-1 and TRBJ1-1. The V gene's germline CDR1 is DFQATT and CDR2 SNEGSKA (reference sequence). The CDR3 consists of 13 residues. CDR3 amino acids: CSAPDTTNTEAFF.

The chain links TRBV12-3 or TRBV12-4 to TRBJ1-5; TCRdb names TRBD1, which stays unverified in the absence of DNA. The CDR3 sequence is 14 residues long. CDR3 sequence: CASSATGWVKPQHF.

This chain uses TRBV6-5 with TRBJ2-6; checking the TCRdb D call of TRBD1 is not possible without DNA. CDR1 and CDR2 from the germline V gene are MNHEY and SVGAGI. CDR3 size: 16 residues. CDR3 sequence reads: CASSNGQGTGANVLTF.

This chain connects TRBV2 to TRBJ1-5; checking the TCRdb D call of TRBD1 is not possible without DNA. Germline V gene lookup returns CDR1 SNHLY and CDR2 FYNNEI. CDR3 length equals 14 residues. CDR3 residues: CASSDWGPGQPQHF.

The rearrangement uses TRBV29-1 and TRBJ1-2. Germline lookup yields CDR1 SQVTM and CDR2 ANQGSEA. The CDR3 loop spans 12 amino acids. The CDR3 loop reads CSVSGGNYGYTF.

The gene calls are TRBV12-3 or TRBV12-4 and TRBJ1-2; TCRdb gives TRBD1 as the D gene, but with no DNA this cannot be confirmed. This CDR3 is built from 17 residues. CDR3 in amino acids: CASSRVRGAVSSYGYTF.

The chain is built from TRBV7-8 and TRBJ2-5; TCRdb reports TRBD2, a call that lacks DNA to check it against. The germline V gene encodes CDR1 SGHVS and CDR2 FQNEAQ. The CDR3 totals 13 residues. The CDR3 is CASSVVGVETQYF. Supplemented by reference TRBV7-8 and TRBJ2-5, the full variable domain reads GAGVSQSPRYKVAKRGQDVALRCDPISGHVSLFWYQQALGQGPEFLTYFQNEAQLDKSGLPSDRFFAERPEGSVSTLKIQRTQQEDSAVYLCASSVVGVETQYFGPGTRLLVL.

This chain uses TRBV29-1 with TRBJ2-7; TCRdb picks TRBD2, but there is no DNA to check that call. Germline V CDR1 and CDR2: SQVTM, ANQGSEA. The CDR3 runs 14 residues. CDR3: CSVRRTSGSNEQYF.

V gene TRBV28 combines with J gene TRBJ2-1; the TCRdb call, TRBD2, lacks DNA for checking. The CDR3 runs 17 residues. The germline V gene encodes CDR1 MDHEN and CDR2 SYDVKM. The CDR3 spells CASSGTSGRVSYNEQFF.

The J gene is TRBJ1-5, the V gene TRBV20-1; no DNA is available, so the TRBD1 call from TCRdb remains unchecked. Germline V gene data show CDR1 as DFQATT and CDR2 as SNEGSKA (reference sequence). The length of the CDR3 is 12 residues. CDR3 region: CSALRGAQPQHF.

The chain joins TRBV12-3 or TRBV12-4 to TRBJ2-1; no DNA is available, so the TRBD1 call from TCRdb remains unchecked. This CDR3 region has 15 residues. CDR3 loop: CASSFDRVEYNEQFF.

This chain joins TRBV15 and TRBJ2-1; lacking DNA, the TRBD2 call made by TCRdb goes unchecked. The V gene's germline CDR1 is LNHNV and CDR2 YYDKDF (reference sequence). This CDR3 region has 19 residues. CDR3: CATSRQTPGLGSSYNEQFF. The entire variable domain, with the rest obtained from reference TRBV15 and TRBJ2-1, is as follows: DAMVIQNPRYQVTQFGKPVTLSCSQTLNHNVMYWYQQKSSQAPKLLFHYYDKDFNNEADTPDNFQSRRPNTSFCFLDIRSPGLGDTAMYLCATSRQTPGLGSSYNEQFFGPGTRLTVL.

This CDR3 is CATSRGGGNQPQHF. This rearrangement joins TRBV15 to TRBJ1-5; TCRdb designates TRBD1, a call that cannot be tested without DNA. CDR3 length: 14 residues. Per germline, CDR1 LNHNV and CDR2 YYDKDF (reference sequence).

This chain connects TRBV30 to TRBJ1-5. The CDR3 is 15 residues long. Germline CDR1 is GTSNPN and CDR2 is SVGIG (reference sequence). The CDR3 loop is CAWSEGRAPNQPQHF. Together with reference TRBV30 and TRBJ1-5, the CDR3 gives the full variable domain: SQTIHQWPATLVQPVGSPLSLECTVEGTSNPNLYWYRQAAGRGLQLLFYSVGIGQISSEVPQNLSASRPQDRQFILSSKKLLLSDSGFYLCAWSEGRAPNQPQHFGDGTRLSIL.

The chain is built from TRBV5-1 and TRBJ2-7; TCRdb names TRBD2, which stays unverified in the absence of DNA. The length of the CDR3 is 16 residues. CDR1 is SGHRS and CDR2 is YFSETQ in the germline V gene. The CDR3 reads CASSFETSGSFYEQYF.